These 16 T cell receptor beta chains share one sample of origin, sequenced in a study of shared clonotypes between healthy human individuals. The method was immunoSEQ multiplex PCR; TCRdb's version includes in-frame clones alone and lacks a portion of them. In the table there are 2 million to 3 million clones, roughly 92% of which are singletons. Material for sequencing was naive CD4+ T cells sorted from blood. The subset here: CD45RA+ positively selected. These receptors came from a man younger than 35 in good health.

To note about this clone: At the DNA level, this CDR3 is encoded by other sequences in the same sample as well. This chain connects TRBV20-1 to TRBJ2-5; D gene uncertain. The CDR3 has 11 residues. V gave up 3 bases and J gave up 2 bases, with 4 bases separating them. Per germline, CDR1 DFQATT and CDR2 SNEGSKA (reference sequence). As DNA, the CDR3 is TGCAGTGCTAGCGGGCAAGAGACCCAGTACTTC. The encoded protein is CSASGQETQYF.

The chain combines TRBV2 with TRBJ2-5; 8 bases line up with TRBD1. Germline CDR1 reads SNHLY; CDR2 reads FYNNEI. The CDR3 has 14 residues. The ends lost 6 bases at V and 2 bases at J; junction bases unmatched: 5. CDR3 nucleotide sequence: TGTGCCAGCAGAAGAGGACAGGGACAAGAGACCCAGTACTTC. Encoded protein: CASRRGQGQETQYF.

To note about this clone: This specimen includes other DNA sequences encoding the same CDR3. The chain links TRBV18 to TRBJ2-7; D not certain. The germline V gene has CDR1 KGHSH and CDR2 LQKENI. The ends were cut back, 0 bases at V and 0 bases at J, with 3 bases in the middle. The CDR3 is made up of 13 amino acids. The CDR3 DNA is TGTGCCAGCTCACCACCGAGCTCCTACGAGCAGTACTTC. Residues: CASSPPSSYEQYF.

This clone was observed a handful of times. The chain employs TRBV27 and TRBJ1-6; 7 positions agree with TRBD1. The CDR3 totals 15 residues. The J segment lost 7 bases and the V segment lost 6 bases, leaving 9 bases of the junction unmatched. CDR1 and CDR2 from the germline V gene are MNHEY and SMNVEV (reference sequence). The CDR3 loop reads CASSLQGFGNSPLHF. CDR3 in DNA: TGTGCCAGCAGCCTACAGGGGTTCGGGAATTCACCCCTCCACTTT.

This sequence joins TRBV4-2 and TRBJ1-5; D is perhaps TRBD1 (6 bases). Germline V lookup: CDR1 LGHNA, CDR2 YNFKEQ. The CDR3 extends over 13 amino acids. V lost 5 bases and J lost 6, with 11 bases in between. The CDR3 region has the DNA TGTGCCAGCAGCTCCCAGGGGCGTCAGCCCCAGCATTTT. Amino acids: CASSSQGRQPQHF.

Concerning this clone: This specimen includes other DNA sequences encoding the same CDR3. V gene TRBV10-3 combines with J gene TRBJ1-5, with no clear D. The CDR3 length is 14 residues. The germline gives CDR1 ENHRY, CDR2 SYGVKD. Trimming cost V 6 bases and J 1 base, with 10 bases left between them. In DNA form, the CDR3 reads TGTGCCATCAGCGATAGAGGGAGCAATCAGCCCCAGCATTTT. Amino acid sequence: CAISDRGSNQPQHF.

J is TRBJ2-7 and V is TRBV14, with TRBD1 matching 8 bases. V lost 3 bases and J lost 4; bases outside the gene matches: 8. Looked up from germline, CDR1 is SGHDN and CDR2 is FVKESK. CDR3 size: 15 residues. CDR3 nucleotide sequence: TGTGCCAGCAGCCACCCGGACAGGGAGGAATACGAGCAGTACTTC. This codes for CASSHPDREEYEQYF.

J is TRBJ1-2 and V is TRBV30, with TRBD1 identical over 9 bases. The CDR3 is made up of 16 amino acids. Germline V gene lookup returns CDR1 GTSNPN and CDR2 SVGIG (reference sequence). Trimming removed 0 bases from V and 0 bases from J; junction bases left unmatched: 5. The CDR3 bases are TGTGCCTGGAGTGTACAGGGGGCGTTTTCTAACTATGGCTACACCTTC. The encoded protein is CAWSVQGAFSNYGYTF.

This clone was seen a single time. The chain links TRBV5-1 to TRBJ2-1; perhaps D is TRBD1 or TRBD2 (6 bases each). The CDR3 sequence is 16 residues long. V was shortened by 4 bases and J by 5 bases, with 19 bases between the two germline ends. Germline V gives CDR1 SGHRS, CDR2 YFSETQ. The CDR3 coding sequence is TGCGCCAGCAGCGGGGGCGGGGTAAACAGGGACAATGAGCAGTTCTTC. The encoded protein is CASSGGGVNRDNEQFF.

The gene calls are TRBV2 and TRBJ2-7, with a weak D call TRBD2 (5 bases). This CDR3 is built from 13 residues. Per the germline V gene, CDR1 is SNHLY and CDR2 is FYNNEI. V lost 6 bases, J lost 2 bases, and 11 bases lay in between. The CDR3 region is CASRGFGTYEQYF. The CDR3 coding sequence is TGTGCCAGCAGGGGGTTCGGGACCTACGAGCAGTACTTC.

The genes are TRBV7-2 and TRBJ2-5; 11 bases map to TRBD1. This CDR3 contains 15 residues. Germline CDR1 and CDR2: SGHTA and FQGNSA. The ends lost 5 bases at V and 4 bases at J; junction bases unmatched: 6. CDR3 nucleotide sequence: TGTGCCAGCAGCCTATTAGGACAGGGGGCAGAGACCCAGTACTTC. Translation: CASSLLGQGAETQYF.

To note about this clone: Other DNA sequences in the sample encode the same CDR3. The chain is built from TRBV2 and TRBJ2-7, with TRBD1 identical over 9 bases. This CDR3 spans 14 amino acids. Per germline, CDR1 SNHLY and CDR2 FYNNEI. V lost 6 bases and J lost 2; bases outside the gene matches: 5. The CDR3 here is CASSAGTGPYEQYF. The CDR3 nucleotides read TGTGCCAGCAGCGCCGGGACAGGGCCCTACGAGCAGTACTTC.

The chain joins TRBV28 to TRBJ2-2, with 7 positions matching TRBD1. Germline CDR1 reads MDHEN; CDR2 reads SYDVKM. V shed 5 bases and J 0 bases; nucleotides not matched to a gene: 3. The CDR3 has 15 amino acids. The CDR3 DNA sequence: TGTGCCAGCAGTACCGGGACAGCGAACACCGGGGAGCTGTTTTTT. It yields the protein CASSTGTANTGELFF.

This chain connects TRBV5-6 to TRBJ2-1; TRBD2 is a possible D gene (6 bases). The CDR3 is 15 residues long. V lost 4 bases and J 6 bases, leaving 17 bases between the germline ends. Germline V gives CDR1 SGHDT, CDR2 YYEEEE. CDR3 nucleotides: TGTGCCAGCAGCCCGGGACTTTCCGTTCTCAATGAGCAGTTCTTC. Protein product: CASSPGLSVLNEQFF.

V usage is TRBV25-1 and J usage is TRBJ1-2; D unclear. CDR3 length equals 18 residues. V lost 4 bases and J 4 bases, leaving 25 bases between the germline ends. Germline V gene data show CDR1 as MGHDK and CDR2 as SYGVNS. For the CDR3, the DNA is TGTGCCAGCAGTGCCCGCGCTTGGCCGGGAACGAAAGGCTATGGCTACACCTTC. Translation gives CASSARAWPGTKGYGYTF.

The V and J genes are TRBV20-1 and TRBJ2-2; D unresolved. Germline V gene sequence: CDR1 DFQATT, CDR2 SNEGSKA (reference sequence). V lost 4 bases and J lost 6, with 6 bases in between. The CDR3 is made up of 11 amino acids. The CDR3 here is CSAIRAGELFF. Written as DNA, the CDR3 is TGCAGTGCTATTCGCGCCGGGGAGCTGTTTTTT.